The sequence of this T cell receptor beta chain was determined in a study of Ad26.COV2.S vaccination and SARS-CoV-2 variants. Study details: Once or twice, 56 days apart, Ad26.COV2.S was delivered intramuscularly. Whole-study results and caveats: Quantification of TCR breadth and depth may have yielded underestimates of total T cell responses. Breadth of non-spike TCRs did not differ between vaccinees and placebo recipients.

The protocol was immunoSEQ multiplex PCR, while the TCRdb copy is restricted to in-frame clones and leaves out a portion. The sample shows 320,000 or so clones, roughly 90% of them seen only once. The treatment denotes: some 19 received Ad26.COV2.S at low or high dose, single or two shots; a few received placebo; per-sample allocation not given. Specimens were obtained on day 63 following the first vaccine or placebo injection. In Boston, the donor was an adult between 18-55 years of age. The CDR3 sequence is 13 residues long. The V end was cut by 4 bases, the J end by 10 bases, with 14 bases between. The germline CDR1 and CDR2 sequences are SGHTA and FQGNSA. Remarks on this clone: The antigen is not known.

The chain recombines TRBV7-2 with TRBJ2-1; D possibly corresponds to TRBD1 (5 bases). The sample was peripheral blood, taken in a trial of Ad26.COV2.S vaccine versus placebo. This TCR came from a person between 18 and 65 years old who received the Ad26.COV2.S COVID-19 vaccine or a placebo. The CDR3 loop reads CASSSPVGLEQFF. The DNA for the CDR3 is TGTGCCAGCAGCTCTCCGGTGGGGCTAGAGCAGTTCTTC. The full variable domain, in which reference TRBV7-2 and TRBJ2-1 provide the parts outside the CDR3, is GAGVSQSPSNKVTEKGKDVELRCDPISGHTALYWYRQSLGQGLEFLIYFQGNSAPDKSGLPSDRFSAERTGGSVSTLTIQRTQQEDSAVYLCASSSPVGLEQFFGPGTRLTVL.